These T cell receptor beta chains were read from a single sample in a study of siplizumab effects on memory and regulatory T cells. This table comes from immunoSEQ multiplex PCR, and its TCRdb copy is limited to in-frame clones, with some not included. The top ten clones hold around 0.15% of a sample with some 120,000 clones, 90% to 95% of them seen once. The sequencing input was non-Treg CD4+ T cells sorted from blood. Receptors originate from a human donor in good health. The CDR3 runs from the conserved cysteine through the conserved F or W. A D gene is named only where the DNA matches it firmly. Where a row states a size, it is once, few, many or the class of an expanded clone; other rows omit it.

clone_size,v_call,cdr3_length,d_call,j_call,cdr3_aa,cdr3_nt
.,TRBV7-3,15,.,TRBJ2-3,CASSLDGSSTDTQYF,TGTGCCAGCAGCTTAGACGGGTCGAGCACAGATACGCAGTATTTT
.,TRBV6-1,15,TRBD1,TRBJ2-1,CASREGTASYNEQFF,TGTGCCAGTAGAGAAGGGACAGCATCCTACAATGAGCAGTTCTTC
.,TRBV7-9,15,.,TRBJ2-7,CASSPGTLSSYEQYF,TGTGCCAGCAGTCCCGGGACGCTGAGCTCCTACGAGCAGTACTTC
.,TRBV30,13,.,TRBJ2-7,CAWSTGTPYEQYF,TGTGCCTGGTCAACCGGGACACCTTACGAGCAGTACTTC
.,TRBV10-3,12,.,TRBJ1-2,CAIRLGLGGYTF,TGTGCCATCAGACTAGGTTTAGGTGGCTACACCTTC
.,TRBV28,14,.,TRBJ1-3,CASSFPGGGNTIYF,TGTGCCAGCAGTTTCCCGGGAGGGGGAAACACCATATATTTT
.,TRBV7-3,15,.,TRBJ2-3,CASSSTDSPTDTQYF,TGTGCCAGCAGCTCAACCGACAGCCCCACAGATACGCAGTATTTT
.,TRBV7-7,13,.,TRBJ2-4,CASSPSVGRELYF,TGTGCCAGCAGCCCCTCGGTGGGCAGGGAATTATACTTC
.,TRBV4-2,13,.,TRBJ2-5,CASSPGQRETQYF,TGTGCCAGCAGTCCCGGACAGAGGGAGACCCAGTACTTC
.,TRBV15,13,.,TRBJ2-2,CATSREVTGELFF,TGTGCCACCAGCAGAGAGGTCACCGGGGAGCTGTTTTTT
.,TRBV6-1,13,.,TRBJ2-5,CASSADSRGTQYF,TGTGCCAGCTCGGCGGACTCCAGGGGGACCCAGTACTTC
.,TRBV7-2,13,.,TRBJ1-6,CASSGRNNSPLHF,TGTGCCAGCAGTGGCCGAAATAATTCACCCCTCCACTTT
once,TRBV6-5,16,TRBD2,TRBJ2-2,CASSYSASGGPGELFF,TGTGCCAGCAGTTACTCTGCCAGCGGGGGGCCCGGGGAGCTGTTTTTT
.,TRBV7-9,14,.,TRBJ1-1,CASSFSQGAQEAFF,TGTGCCAGCAGCTTCTCGCAGGGTGCCCAAGAAGCTTTCTTT
.,TRBV7-9,13,.,TRBJ2-7,CASSFGGTSEQYF,TGTGCCAGCAGCTTCGGAGGGACTTCCGAGCAGTACTTC
few,TRBV10-3,13,.,TRBJ1-6,CAITGGSDSPLHF,TGTGCCATCACGGGAGGGTCCGATTCACCCCTCCACTTT
.,TRBV12-5,15,TRBD1,TRBJ2-7,CASGPPGTATYEQYF,TGTGCTAGTGGTCCACCCGGGACAGCCACCTACGAGCAGTACTTC
.,TRBV11-2,16,TRBD1,TRBJ2-5,CASSGLRTGVQETQYF,TGTGCCAGCAGCGGTCTTCGGACAGGGGTACAAGAGACCCAGTACTTC
.,TRBV6-1,17,TRBD1,TRBJ2-5,CASSEALRDRGRETQYF,TGTGCCAGCAGTGAAGCCCTCCGGGACAGGGGGCGAGAGACCCAGTACTTC
.,TRBV5-1,16,.,TRBJ1-1,CTSSSLGGGMNTEAFF,TGCACCAGCAGCTCACTAGGGGGAGGGATGAACACTGAAGCTTTCTTT
.,TRBV5-1,16,.,TRBJ2-7,CASSPTPGLSSYEQYF,TGCGCCAGCAGCCCTACCCCGGGACTTAGCTCCTACGAGCAGTACTTC
.,TRBV9,14,.,TRBJ1-3,CASSVDSSRNTIYF,TGTGCCAGCAGCGTAGATAGTAGTCGAAACACCATATATTTT
.,TRBV5-1,15,.,TRBJ1-3,CASSYGQNSGNTIYF,TGCGCCAGCAGCTACGGACAGAACTCTGGAAACACCATATATTTT
.,TRBV4-1,15,TRBD1,TRBJ1-4,CASSRTGTGSEKLFF,TGCGCCAGCAGCCGAACCGGGACAGGGAGTGAAAAACTGTTTTTT
.,TRBV11-2,14,TRBD1,TRBJ2-7,CASSPGTGVDEQYF,TGTGCCAGCAGCCCAGGGACAGGGGTCGACGAGCAGTACTTC
.,TRBV29-1,12,TRBD1,TRBJ2-5,CSVTGGRETQYF,TGCAGCGTGACAGGGGGCCGAGAGACCCAGTACTTC
.,TRBV7-2,14,TRBD1,TRBJ1-2,CASSLATGDYGYTF,TGTGCCAGCAGCTTAGCGACAGGGGACTATGGCTACACCTTC
once,TRBV6-1,15,TRBD2,TRBJ2-3,CASKRRDYLTDTQYF,TGTGCCAGCAAAAGAAGGGACTACCTCACAGATACGCAGTATTTT
.,TRBV4-1,15,.,TRBJ2-5,CASSPPGRGRETQYF,TGCGCCAGCAGCCCCCCAGGTCGGGGTCGGGAGACCCAGTACTTC
.,TRBV7-7,15,TRBD2,TRBJ2-6,CASSLGGLGANVLTF,TGTGCCAGCAGCTTGGGGGGGTTAGGGGCCAACGTCCTGACTTTC
.,TRBV7-2,16,TRBD2,TRBJ2-3,CASSFGLAGLTDTQYF,TGTGCCAGCAGCTTTGGACTAGCGGGTCTCACAGATACGCAGTATTTT
.,TRBV5-1,14,TRBD1,TRBJ2-7,CASSADRGFSEQYF,TGCGCCAGCAGCGCGGACAGGGGGTTTAGCGAGCAGTACTTC
.,TRBV25-1,15,.,TRBJ1-5,CASSGAGTNNQPQHF,TGTGCCAGCAGTGGTGCCGGGACCAACAATCAGCCCCAGCATTTT
.,TRBV10-1,12,.,TRBJ2-3,CATNGVLDTQYF,TGCGCCACCAATGGGGTTTTGGATACGCAGTATTTT
.,TRBV19,16,.,TRBJ2-2,CASSIGQRRNTGELFF,TGTGCCAGTAGTATTGGTCAGAGACGGAACACCGGGGAGCTGTTTTTT
.,TRBV9,13,.,TRBJ1-1,CASSVARDTEAFF,TGTGCCAGCAGCGTAGCGAGGGACACTGAAGCTTTCTTT
.,TRBV30,13,.,TRBJ1-1,CAWSRKGVGEAFF,TGTGCCTGGAGTCGAAAGGGGGTGGGTGAAGCTTTCTTT
.,TRBV5-1,13,.,TRBJ2-3,CASSLMLQDTQYF,TGCGCCAGCAGCCTCATGTTACAAGATACGCAGTATTTT
.,TRBV9,14,TRBD1,TRBJ1-2,CASTGDRFNYGYTF,TGTGCCAGTACGGGGGACAGATTTAACTATGGCTACACCTTC
.,TRBV7-3,13,.,TRBJ1-5,CASSVDGNQPQHF,TGTGCCAGCAGCGTCGACGGAAATCAGCCCCAGCATTTT
.,TRBV7-9,16,.,TRBJ2-1,CASSPPGKSSYNEQFF,TGTGCCAGCAGCCCCCCCGGGAAAAGCTCCTACAATGAGCAGTTCTTC
.,TRBV28,15,.,TRBJ2-5,CASTGVRPREETQYF,TGTGCCAGCACCGGAGTCCGGCCAAGAGAGGAGACCCAGTACTTC
.,TRBV27,12,.,TRBJ1-6,CASSVRNSPLHF,TGTGCCAGCAGCGTGAGAAATTCACCCCTCCACTTT
.,TRBV30,12,.,TRBJ2-2,CASGEGSGELFF,TGTGCCTCTGGCGAGGGATCCGGGGAGCTGTTTTTT
once,TRBV5-1,17,.,TRBJ2-3,CASSPPRSGSSTDTQYF,TGCGCCAGCAGCCCCCCCCGTAGCGGATCTAGCACAGATACGCAGTATTTT
.,TRBV19,17,.,TRBJ1-1,CASTPQGAGAENTEAFF,TGTGCCAGTACCCCACAGGGAGCAGGGGCGGAAAACACTGAAGCTTTCTTT
.,TRBV7-9,16,.,TRBJ2-6,CASSLRVGAGANVLTF,TGTGCCAGCAGCTTACGAGTAGGGGCTGGGGCCAACGTCCTGACTTTC
few,TRBV28,14,.,TRBJ2-3,CASSLPSKVDTQYF,TGTGCCAGCAGTTTACCTAGTAAGGTTGATACGCAGTATTTT
.,TRBV5-1,14,.,TRBJ1-4,CASSSLGGGEKLFF,TGCGCCAGCAGCTCGCTCGGTGGAGGTGAAAAACTGTTTTTT
.,TRBV18,15,TRBD1,TRBJ1-1,CASSPMTGLNTEAFF,TGTGCCAGCTCACCAATGACAGGGTTGAACACTGAAGCTTTCTTT
.,TRBV5-1,13,.,TRBJ2-5,CASSLEGKETQYF,TGCGCCAGCAGCTTGGAAGGGAAAGAGACCCAGTACTTC
.,TRBV10-3,14,TRBD1,TRBJ2-5,CAISELGQGKTQYF,TGTGCCATCAGTGAGTTAGGACAGGGCAAGACCCAGTACTTC
.,TRBV6-6,11,.,TRBJ1-4,CASSTTEKLFF,TGTGCCAGCAGCACCACTGAAAAACTGTTTTTT
.,TRBV11-2,16,TRBD1,TRBJ1-1,CASRDRDRTMNTEAFF,TGTGCCAGCAGAGACCGGGACAGGACTATGAACACTGAAGCTTTCTTT
.,TRBV7-2,14,.,TRBJ1-2,CASTLGARGYGYTF,TGTGCCAGCACCTTAGGGGCGCGAGGCTATGGCTACACCTTC
.,TRBV4-3,17,.,TRBJ2-6,CASSQDQRGFGANVLTF,TGCGCCAGCAGCCAAGATCAGAGGGGGTTTGGGGCCAACGTCCTGACTTTC
.,TRBV18,15,TRBD1,TRBJ1-3,CASSPDRVAGNTIYF,TGTGCCAGCTCACCTGACAGGGTGGCTGGAAACACCATATATTTT
.,TRBV27,14,.,TRBJ2-7,CASSSLRVSYEQYF,TGTGCCAGCAGTTCCCTCAGGGTCTCCTACGAGCAGTACTTC
once,TRBV10-3,17,.,TRBJ1-1,CAISGRGGTTLNTEAFF,TGTGCCATCAGTGGCCGGGGAGGGACTACTTTGAACACTGAAGCTTTCTTT
once,TRBV5-8,13,.,TRBJ2-3,CASRKISTDTQYF,TGTGCCAGCAGGAAAATAAGCACAGATACGCAGTATTTT